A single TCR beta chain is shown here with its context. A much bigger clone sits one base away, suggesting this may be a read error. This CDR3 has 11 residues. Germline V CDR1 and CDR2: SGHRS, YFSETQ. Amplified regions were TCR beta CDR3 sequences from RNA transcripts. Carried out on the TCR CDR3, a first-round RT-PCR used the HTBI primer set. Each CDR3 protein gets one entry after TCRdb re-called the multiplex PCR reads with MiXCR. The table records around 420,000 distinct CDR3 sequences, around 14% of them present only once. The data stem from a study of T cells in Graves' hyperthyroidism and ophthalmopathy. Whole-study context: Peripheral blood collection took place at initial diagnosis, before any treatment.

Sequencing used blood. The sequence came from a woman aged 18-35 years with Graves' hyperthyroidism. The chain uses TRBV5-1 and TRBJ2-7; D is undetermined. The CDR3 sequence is CAGSVPGEQYF. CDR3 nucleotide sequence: TGCGCCGGCAGCGTCCCAGGCGAGCAGTACTTC.